This T cell receptor beta chain was sequenced for a study of immune heterogeneity within non-small cell lung tumors. Study overall: A handful of squamous cell carcinomas, approximately 11 non-squamous carcinomas and 1 not otherwise specified made up the tumors. Overall study results and limits: Across individual patients, the high-frequency T-cell receptor beta clonotypes were largely distinct. Different tumor locations in one patient shared dominant CDR3 beta clonotypes yet harbored unique high-frequency clones.

The authors used about 600 ng of bulk tumor genomic DNA per sample as template. Far-apart biopsies, several per primary tumor, were taken during surgery. The study enrolled patients with untreated, newly diagnosed non-small cell lung cancer who underwent curative surgery. The donor pool consisted of newly diagnosed non-small cell lung cancer patients who were having surgery with curative intent. The CDR3 is 15 amino acids. CDR1 SGHRS and CDR2 YFSETQ come from the germline V gene. The germline V and J ends were trimmed by 4 bases and 0 bases, with 13 bases remaining between them. CDR3 of TCR beta was amplified by multiplex PCR that used 32 V and 13 J primers. TCRdb re-called the multiplex PCR reads with MiXCR, one entry per CDR3 protein. Of approximately 19,000 distinct CDR3 sequences in the sample, 28% were seen once. This clonotype was seen more than once but under ten times. The target antigen is unknown.

This chain uses TRBV5-1 with TRBJ1-2; possible D gene TRBD1, 6 bases. The TCR originated in a man aged 40-55 years with non-small cell lung cancer. The material sequenced was lung tumor tissue. CDR3 sequence reads: CASSPGQPSNYGYTF. DNA of the CDR3: TGCGCCAGCAGCCCTGGACAGCCTTCTAACTATGGCTACACCTTC. The full variable domain, with the rest looked up from reference TRBV5-1 and TRBJ1-2, is KAGVTQTPRYLIKTRGQQVTLSCSPISGHRSVSWYQQTPGQGLQFLFEYFSETQRNKGNFPGRFSGRQFSNSRSEMNVSTLELGDSALYLCASSPGQPSNYGYTFGSGTRLTVV.